This T cell receptor beta chain was sequenced for a study of shared clonotypes between healthy human individuals. Across the study: CD8 memory received one plate per donor, CD8 naive two, CD4 memory three and CD4 naive three.

Those who donated, Caucasian adults without exception, all lived in Nashville, Tennessee. From germline, CDR1 is SNHLY and CDR2 FYNNEI. The CDR3 is 14 amino acids. Trimming took off 7 bases at V and 0 bases at J, with 10 bases between the two ends. Replicate PCRs for sorted subsets used around 200 ng DNA; this equaled about 30,000 T cell genomes. Clones were sequenced by immunoSEQ multiplex PCR, and TCRdb holds only the in-frame ones, with some missing. The sample holds 2 million to 2.5 million clones; roughly 90% are singletons and the top ten take approximately 0.4%. The gene calls are TRBV2 and TRBJ2-1, with D possibly being TRBD1 or TRBD2 (5 bases each). The sequence was obtained from a young man in good health. Some clones in this sample may be carry-over from other donors' samples. The sequenced sample was naive CD4+ T cells from PBMCs. The subset denotes: CD45RA+ positively selected. In DNA form, the CDR3 reads TGTGCCAGCACTGGGACCTCCTCCTACAATGAGCAGTTCTTC. This gives the protein CASTGTSSYNEQFF.